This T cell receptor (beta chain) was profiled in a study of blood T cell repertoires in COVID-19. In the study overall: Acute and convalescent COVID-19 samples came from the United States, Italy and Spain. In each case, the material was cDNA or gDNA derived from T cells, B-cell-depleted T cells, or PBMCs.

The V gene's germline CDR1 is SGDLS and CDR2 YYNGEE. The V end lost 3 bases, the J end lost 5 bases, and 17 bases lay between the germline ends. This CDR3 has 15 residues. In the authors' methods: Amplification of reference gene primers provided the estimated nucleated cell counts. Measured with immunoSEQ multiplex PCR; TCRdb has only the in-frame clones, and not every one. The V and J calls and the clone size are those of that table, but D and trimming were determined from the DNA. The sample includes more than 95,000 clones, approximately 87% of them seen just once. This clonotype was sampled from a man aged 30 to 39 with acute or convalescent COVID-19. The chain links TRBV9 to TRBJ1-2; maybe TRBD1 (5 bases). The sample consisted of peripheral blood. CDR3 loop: CASSAFKGADYGYTF. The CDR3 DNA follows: TGTGCCAGCAGCGCGTTTAAAGGGGCGGATTATGGCTACACCTTC. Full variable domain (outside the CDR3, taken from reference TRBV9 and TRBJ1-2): DSGVTQTPKHLITATGQRVTLRCSPRSGDLSVYWYQQSLDQGLQFLIQYYNGEERAKGNILERFSAQQFPDLHSELNLSSLELGDSALYFCASSAFKGADYGYTFGSGTRLTVV.